The present TCR beta chain was sequenced within a study of CD8+ T cells in alopecia areata. Study details: Oral tofacitinib (5 to 10 mg twice daily) was administered to treated patients. The protocol delivered tofacitinib for 6 to 18 months, then withdrew it for 6 months.

Individuals with alopecia areata gave both lesional scalp punch biopsies and peripheral blood for collection. The study's findings and limits: Whereas mice showed it more clearly, TCR sharing across patients was murkier, possibly because of HLA.

As regards this clone: Its antigen is unidentified.

The CDR3 covers 14 residues. Losses at the gene ends were 6 bases for V and 2 bases for J; bases not matched to a gene: 2. CDR1 MNHEY and CDR2 SVGAGI come from the germline V gene. As the sequencing template, cDNA was produced by extracting RNA and reverse transcribing it. Some clones are missing from TCRdb's copy, which holds only in-frame ones; the method was immunoSEQ multiplex PCR. The data contain 150,000 to 200,000 clones, over 50% of them singletons. Sequencing was performed on CD4+ T cells sorted from blood, taken at week 0. The chain recombines TRBV6-5 with TRBJ2-2; 8 nucleotides align to TRBD1. The TCR comes from a human donor with alopecia areata. The CDR3 DNA reads as TGTGCCAGCAGACAGGGGGACAACACCGGGGAGCTGTTTTTT. Its translation: CASRQGDNTGELFF.